This TCR beta chain was obtained from a study of T cells after yellow fever vaccination. Study-wide findings and caveats: A minor fraction of clonotypes spanned both CD4 and CD8 compartments.

A single record per CDR3 protein comes from TCRdb applying MiXCR to the 5' RACE reads. Of 500,000 to 700,000 distinct CDR3 sequences listed, approximately 21% are singletons. The length of the CDR3 is 11 residues. V gave up 4 bases and J gave up 6 bases, with 3 bases separating them. Germline CDR1 is SGHDN and CDR2 is FVKESK. This clonotype was seen a few times. The antigen is undetermined. This chain uses TRBV14 with TRBJ2-2; D not certain. The source material was PBMCs, sampled 15 days after the yellow fever booster vaccination. This sequence was found in a man younger than 40 who received the YFV17D yellow fever vaccine. The CDR3 nucleotides are TGTGCCAGCAGCCGACCCGGGGAGCTGTTTTTT. This sequence encodes CASSRPGELFF.